A single sample is the source of the 12 T cell receptor beta chains below, sequenced in a study of blood T cell repertoires in COVID-19. This table comes from immunoSEQ multiplex PCR, and its TCRdb copy is limited to in-frame clones, with some not included. Here the sample spans roughly 100,000 clones, about 92% being singletons. The material sequenced was peripheral blood. These receptors were taken from a man aged 18 to 29 with COVID-19, enrolled during active disease.

The V call is TRBV5-6, the J call TRBJ1-1; D may be TRBD1 (5 bases). The CDR3 runs 14 residues. Germline V lookup: CDR1 SGHDT, CDR2 YYEEEE. Trimming shortened V by 3 bases and J by 4 bases, and 13 bases separated the two germline ends. Here the CDR3 reads CASSYLGGTTEAFF. CDR3 sequence (DNA): TGTGCCAGCAGCTACCTGGGGGGGACCACTGAAGCTTTCTTT. Full variable domain (missing parts from reference TRBV5-6 and TRBJ1-1): DAGVTQSPTHLIKTRGQQVTLRCSPKSGHDTVSWYQQALGQGPQFIFQYYEEEERQRGNFPDRFSGHQFPNYSSELNVNALLLGDSALYLCASSYLGGTTEAFFGQGTRLTVV.

This clone was counted a single time. This chain joins TRBV19 and TRBJ1-6; possibly TRBD1 for D (5 bases). The CDR3 consists of 14 residues. Germline V gene lookup returns CDR1 LNHDA and CDR2 SQIVND (reference sequence). V lost 5 bases and J 8 bases, leaving 13 bases between the germline ends. In nucleotides, the CDR3 is TGTGCCAGTAGTTGGGGCAGAAGGGATTCACCCCTCCACTTT. Its protein product is CASSWGRRDSPLHF.

The chain's CDR3 is CATRQGMHNEQFF. DNA of the CDR3: TGTGCCACTCGACAGGGGATGCACAATGAGCAGTTCTTC. V and J are TRBV24-1 and TRBJ2-1, with 8 bases aligning to TRBD1. Per germline, CDR1 KGHDR and CDR2 SFDVKD. There are 13 residues in the CDR3. Unmatched junction bases numbered 6, after V lost 10 bases and J lost 5 bases.

V is TRBV10-1 and J is TRBJ2-7; TRBD2 matches at 10 bases. The CDR3 has 15 residues. Per germline, CDR1 WNHNN and CDR2 SYGVQD (reference sequence). V was pared by 6 bases and J by 2 bases, with 7 bases of the junction left unmatched. CDR3 sequence: CASSPAGGLTYEQYF. Here the CDR3 DNA reads TGCGCCAGCAGCCCAGCGGGAGGGCTAACCTACGAGCAGTACTTC.

This rearrangement joins TRBV29-1 to TRBJ1-1, with 8 bases lining up with TRBD1. CDR1 is SQVTM and CDR2 is ANQGSEA in the germline V gene. This CDR3 is 13 amino acids long. V was clipped by 3 bases and J by 12 bases; unmatched bases: 12. The CDR3 is CSVDDLRTGRTFF. The DNA of the CDR3 is TGCAGCGTTGATGATTTGCGGACAGGGCGAACTTTCTTT.

This clone has just one count. The rearrangement uses TRBV29-1 and TRBJ2-2; D possibly corresponds to TRBD1 (5 bases). Germline CDR1 and CDR2: SQVTM and ANQGSEA. V was trimmed by 4 bases and J by 7 bases, leaving 16 bases between them. The CDR3 has 14 amino acids. CDR3 protein: CSVAVGKGDGELFF. The CDR3 nucleotides read TGCAGCGTTGCGGTAGGGAAAGGGGACGGGGAGCTGTTTTTT.

V gene TRBV19 combines with J gene TRBJ2-7; D unclear. The CDR3 runs to 12 residues. Trimming shortened V by 3 bases and J by 2 bases, and 5 bases separated the two germline ends. The V gene's germline CDR1 is LNHDA and CDR2 SQIVND (reference sequence). CDR3 DNA: TGTGCCAGTAGTATGTATCCCTACGAGCAGTACTTC. Protein: CASSMYPYEQYF.

This clone was seen once. The rearrangement uses TRBV5-4 and TRBJ2-7, with a tentative D call TRBD2 (5 bases). The CDR3 extends over 14 amino acids. CDR1 and CDR2 from the germline V gene are SGHNT and YYREEE (reference sequence). Trimming shortened V by 5 bases and J by 7 bases, and 19 bases separated the two germline ends. CDR3 bases: TGTGCCAGCAGTGGGTTCGGGCGGACTGGGGAGCAGTACTTC. Protein product: CASSGFGRTGEQYF.

The chain joins TRBV6-6 to TRBJ1-5; 9 bases align to TRBD1. Trimming cost V 4 bases and J 11 bases; bases outside gene matches: 9. The CDR3 spans 14 residues. Per the germline V gene, CDR1 is MNHNY and CDR2 is SVGAGI (reference sequence). The CDR3 DNA sequence: TGTGCCAGCAGTTCCGGGACAGGGCGAGGGGCCCAGCATTTT. This encodes CASSSGTGRGAQHF.

This clone occurred a few times. CDR3 protein: CAISESVTGDYGYTF. The CDR3 nucleotides read TGTGCCATCAGTGAGTCGGTTACAGGGGACTATGGCTACACCTTC. The J gene is TRBJ1-2, the V gene TRBV10-3; the match to TRBD1 covers 7 bases. V gave up 0 bases and J gave up 3 bases; unmatched junction bases: 4. The CDR3 is 15 residues long. The germline V gene has CDR1 ENHRY and CDR2 SYGVKD.

The V gene is TRBV21-1, the J gene TRBJ2-3; the table's D call of TRBD1 was not tested on the DNA. TRBV21-1 has pseudogene status. The CDR3 consists of 16 residues. This CDR3 is CASPPGQGAVTDTQYF. The CDR3 DNA sequence: TGTGCCAGCCCCCCGGGACAGGGAGCCGTCACAGATACGCAGTATTTT.

The chain uses TRBV28 and TRBJ2-7; a weak D match, TRBD1 (6 bases). The V gene lost 6 bases and the J gene lost 4 bases, with 13 bases spanning the gap. The germline CDR1 and CDR2 sequences are MDHEN and SYDVKM. This CDR3 comprises 13 residues. CDR3 region: CASRATGRYEQYF. DNA of the CDR3: TGTGCCAGCAGAGCGACAGGTCGTTACGAGCAGTACTTC.